Listed below are T cell receptor beta chains from one sample, sequenced in a study of cytomegalovirus exposure and HLA in healthy donors. Libraries were prepared by immunoSEQ multiplex PCR; TCRdb keeps only in-frame clonotypes and omits some of them. The table records 160,000 or so clones, approximately 88% of them present only once. The sample consisted of PBMCs. All receptors come from a man aged 25-45 years in good health and CMV-seronegative. The CDR3 runs from the conserved cysteine through the conserved F or W. The D gene is left open where the match is weak. The size field is filled for only some rows; it gives once, few, many or a size class.

>15|TRBJ2-2|TRBD2|-|TRBV6-5
CASSFGRTLTGELFF
TGTGCCAGCAGTTTCGGGAGGACCTTGACCGGGGAGCTGTTTTTT
>13|TRBJ1-1|-|-|TRBV19
CASSIPWTDEAFF
TGTGCCAGTAGTATACCCTGGACAGATGAAGCTTTCTTT
>13|TRBJ1-1|-|-|TRBV2
CASRYRDGTEAFF
TGTGCCAGCAGGTACAGGGACGGCACTGAAGCTTTCTTT
>15|TRBJ2-1|TRBD1|few|TRBV27
CASSSGQGTLLGQFF
TGTGCCAGCAGTTCGGGACAGGGAACGCTACTTGGGCAGTTCTTC
>15|TRBJ1-6|TRBD1|-|TRBV5-8
CASSWAGTANSPLHF
TGTGCCAGCAGCTGGGCCGGGACAGCTAATTCACCCCTCCACTTT
>14|TRBJ1-2|-|-|TRBV28
CASSLAGGGPGYTF
TGTGCCAGCAGTTTAGCGGGAGGGGGGCCCGGCTACACCTTC
>15|TRBJ2-5|-|few|TRBV6-6
CASSSAGTKLETQYF
TGTGCCAGCAGTTCAGCGGGGACAAAATTAGAGACCCAGTACTTC
>13|TRBJ1-2|-|-|TRBV11-3
CASSLGQGGGYTF
TGTGCCAGCAGCTTAGGGCAGGGTGGCGGCTACACCTTC
>18|TRBJ2-6|-|-|TRBV5-1
CASSLGGNWVPGANVLTF
TGCGCCAGCAGCTTGGGGGGCAACTGGGTTCCTGGGGCCAACGTCCTGACTTTC
>17|TRBJ2-5|TRBD2|once|TRBV9
CASSVGLAGGGQETQYF
TGTGCCAGCAGCGTAGGTCTAGCGGGAGGGGGGCAAGAGACCCAGTACTTC
>15|TRBJ2-7|TRBD1|-|TRBV5-5
CASSDYRGPLYEQYF
TGTGCCAGCAGCGATTACAGGGGCCCTCTCTACGAGCAGTACTTC
>16|TRBJ1-3|TRBD1|-|TRBV4-3
CASSQDRGTGGYTIYF
TGCGCCAGCAGCCAAGACCGCGGGACAGGGGGTTACACCATATATTTT
>18|TRBJ2-1|TRBD2|once|TRBV7-6
CASSLVTPGLAGGNEQFF
TGTGCCAGCAGCTTAGTCACCCCGGGGCTAGCGGGAGGCAATGAGCAGTTCTTC
>13|TRBJ2-3|-|-|TRBV11-3
CASTLRGTDTQYF
TGTGCCAGCACTCTGAGAGGCACAGATACGCAGTATTTT
>15|TRBJ1-1|-|-|TRBV5-8
CASSPGSLTNTEAFF
TGTGCCAGCAGCCCCGGGTCACTGACGAACACTGAAGCTTTCTTT
>14|TRBJ1-5|-|-|TRBV2
CASSEGQSNQPQHF
TGTGCCAGCAGTGAAGGTCAGTCCAATCAGCCCCAGCATTTT
>15|TRBJ1-5|TRBD1|-|TRBV7-8
CASSSGQGMNQPQHF
TGTGCCAGCAGCTCAGGACAGGGGATGAATCAGCCCCAGCATTTT
>16|TRBJ2-7|-|-|TRBV4-1
CASSLSMRGGRNEQYF
TGCGCCAGCAGCCTCTCAATGAGAGGGGGAAGAAACGAGCAGTACTTC
>13|TRBJ2-7|-|-|TRBV6-1
CASSGQYFYEQYF
TGTGCCAGCAGTGGACAGTACTTCTACGAGCAGTACTTC
>13|TRBJ2-7|-|-|TRBV27
CASSLVGPYEQYF
TGTGCCAGCAGTTTAGTGGGGCCCTACGAGCAGTACTTC
>16|TRBJ1-5|TRBD1|-|TRBV5-6
CASSLAGGRGNQPQHF
TGTGCCAGCAGCTTGGCAGGGGGTCGGGGCAATCAGCCCCAGCATTTT
>14|TRBJ2-3|-|once|TRBV5-5
CASSLGLAMNTQYF
TGTGCCAGCAGCTTGGGGTTAGCGATGAATACGCAGTATTTT
>16|TRBJ2-7|-|once|TRBV29-1
CSVEGGAFGKTYEQYF
TGCAGCGTTGAAGGGGGCGCTTTCGGCAAAACCTACGAGCAGTACTTC
>15|TRBJ2-1|-|-|TRBV7-2
CASILAVSSYNEQFF
TGTGCCAGCATACTAGCCGTAAGCTCCTACAATGAGCAGTTCTTC
>19|TRBJ2-1|TRBD2|-|TRBV11-2
CASSLAGGLARDSYNEQFF
TGTGCCAGCAGCTTAGCCGGCGGACTAGCGCGGGACTCCTACAATGAGCAGTTCTTC
>15|TRBJ2-7|TRBD2|-|TRBV5-5
CASSSLTSAIYEQYF
TGTGCCAGCAGCTCCCTGACTAGCGCAATCTACGAGCAGTACTTC
>14|TRBJ2-1|-|-|TRBV12-5
CASGLGAAGDEQFF
TGTGCTAGTGGTTTGGGAGCTGCGGGCGATGAGCAGTTCTTC
>15|TRBJ1-2|TRBD1|-|TRBV30
CAWSGAGTVIYGYTF
TGTGCCTGGAGTGGTGCGGGGACAGTTATCTATGGCTACACCTTC
>16|TRBJ2-1|TRBD1|-|TRBV15
CATSRYGDRGGDEQFF
TGTGCCACCAGCAGATATGGGGACAGGGGCGGCGATGAGCAGTTCTTC
>16|TRBJ1-4|TRBD1|-|TRBV7-2
CASSLTPRDRGEKLFF
TGTGCCAGCAGCTTAACCCCCCGGGACAGGGGTGAAAAACTGTTTTTT
>13|TRBJ1-1|-|-|TRBV27
CAIRGGGGTEAFF
TGTGCCATCCGGGGGGGAGGTGGCACTGAAGCTTTCTTT
>18|TRBJ2-1|TRBD1|-|TRBV7-9
CASSLEYRGQGPVNEQFF
TGTGCCAGCAGCTTAGAGTATAGGGGACAGGGGCCCGTCAATGAGCAGTTCTTC
>14|TRBJ2-5|-|-|TRBV29-1
CSVEVGGGFETQYF
TGCAGCGTTGAAGTGGGGGGGGGCTTCGAGACCCAGTACTTC
>15|TRBJ1-4|-|-|TRBV5-6
CASSFMGATNEKLFF
TGTGCCAGCAGCTTTATGGGCGCAACTAATGAAAAACTGTTTTTT
>15|TRBJ1-6|-|-|TRBV5-4
CASSLGQETNSPLHF
TGTGCCAGCAGCTTGGGACAGGAAACGAATTCACCCCTCCACTTT
>15|TRBJ2-7|-|-|TRBV15
CATSRVAGQEGEQYF
TGTGCCACCAGCAGGGTAGCAGGACAGGAGGGCGAGCAGTACTTC
>15|TRBJ1-3|TRBD1|-|TRBV7-9
CASSLRTGTGNTIYF
TGTGCCAGCAGCTTAAGGACAGGGACTGGAAACACCATATATTTT
>18|TRBJ2-7|TRBD1|-|TRBV4-1
CASSQLPGQGTTSYEQYF
TGCGCCAGCAGCCAATTACCGGGACAGGGAACTACATCCTACGAGCAGTACTTC
>17|TRBJ2-1|TRBD2|-|TRBV13
CASSLRGTSGPYNEQFF
TGTGCCAGCAGCCTTAGAGGGACTAGCGGACCCTACAATGAGCAGTTCTTC